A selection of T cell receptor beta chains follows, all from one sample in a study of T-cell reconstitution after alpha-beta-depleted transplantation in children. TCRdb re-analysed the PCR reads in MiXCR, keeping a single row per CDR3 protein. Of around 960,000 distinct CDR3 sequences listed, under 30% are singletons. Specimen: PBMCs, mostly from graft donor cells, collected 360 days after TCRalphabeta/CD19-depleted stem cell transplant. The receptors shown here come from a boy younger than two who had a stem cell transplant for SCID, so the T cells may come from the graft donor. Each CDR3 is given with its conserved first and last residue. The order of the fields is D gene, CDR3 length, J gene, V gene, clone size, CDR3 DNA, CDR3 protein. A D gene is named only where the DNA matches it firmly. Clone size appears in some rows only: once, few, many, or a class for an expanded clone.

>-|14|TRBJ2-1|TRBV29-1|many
TGCAGCGTTCCCACGGGGCTTTCCTACAATGAGCAGTTCTTC
CSVPTGLSYNEQFF
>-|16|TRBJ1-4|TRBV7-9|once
TGTGCCAGCAGCTTAGGGTCGACAGGAGGAAATGAAAAACTGTTTTTT
CASSLGSTGGNEKLFF
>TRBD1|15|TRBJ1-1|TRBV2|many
TGTGCCAGCAGTGCGACAGGGCCGCAAAACACTGAAGCTTTCTTT
CASSATGPQNTEAFF
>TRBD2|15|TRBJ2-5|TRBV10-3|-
TGTGCCATCAGTGAACTAGCGGGGGGCCAGGAGACCCAGTACTTC
CAISELAGGQETQYF
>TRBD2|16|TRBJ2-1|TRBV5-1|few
TGCGCCAGCAGCTTTCTAGCGGGGGTGACCTACAATGAGCAGTTCTTC
CASSFLAGVTYNEQFF
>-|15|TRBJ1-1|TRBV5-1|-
TGCGCCAGCAGCGTGGCGACGGGGGCGCAAACTGAAGCTTTCTTT
CASSVATGAQTEAFF
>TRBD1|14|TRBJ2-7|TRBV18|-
TGTGCCAGCTCTCAGGGACAGGTGGCCTACGAGCAGTACTTC
CASSQGQVAYEQYF
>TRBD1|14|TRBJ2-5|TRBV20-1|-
TGCAGTGCTCGAGTAAGGACAGGGGAAGAGACCCAGTACTTC
CSARVRTGEETQYF
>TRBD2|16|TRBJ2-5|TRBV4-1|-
TGCGCCAGCAGCCAAGATACGGGACTAAGTAGTGAGACCCAGTACTTC
CASSQDTGLSSETQYF
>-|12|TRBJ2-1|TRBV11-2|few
TGTGCCAGCAGCCGGAATCTCGATGAGCAGTTCTTC
CASSRNLDEQFF
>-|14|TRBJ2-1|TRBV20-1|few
TGCAGTGCTAGTGTGGCAGGGAGTTACAATGAGCAGTTCTTC
CSASVAGSYNEQFF
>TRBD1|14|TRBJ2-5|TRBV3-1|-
TGTGCCAGCAGCCAGCCGGGACAGGCTAAGACCCAGTACTTC
CASSQPGQAKTQYF
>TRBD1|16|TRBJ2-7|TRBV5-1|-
TGCGCCAGCAGCCCAGCCTATCTAGACAGGGGCCACGAGCAGTACTTC
CASSPAYLDRGHEQYF